A single sample gave rise to the 21 T cell receptor beta chains below, sequenced in a study of sequential checkpoint blockade in melanoma (dated by TCRdb to between 2018 and 2020). According to the study, the label for this sample's treatment or condition signals: randomized to nivolumab then ipilimumab (arm A) or the reverse (arm B). Receptors were amplified or captured by the immunoSEQ multiplex PCR assay. The table was pulled from immuneACCESS by TCRdb, which kept in-frame rearrangements only. Such tables lose some clones; where checked, under half of the loss comes from unresolved V genes, and the rest has no known cause. Recorded for this sample are about 4,600 clones; roughly 60% of them occurred a single time. 22% of the sample is held by the ten biggest clonotypes. Specimen: CD8+ T cells sorted from blood (inferred from file names), collected from a patient given nivolumab and ipilimumab in sequence. Every receptor here comes from a human donor with melanoma.

This clone appeared once. This chain connects TRBV28 to TRBJ2-7; TRBD1 matches at 9 bases. CDR1 is MDHEN and CDR2 is SYDVKM in the germline V gene. The junction had 18 bases not matched to a gene; V was cut back by 4 bases and J by 5 bases. This CDR3 has 18 amino acids. CDR3 sequence (DNA): TGTGCCAGCAGTTGGAGGTTGGGGACAGGGAGTGATGGGGACGAGCAGTACTTC. This codes for CASSWRLGTGSDGDEQYF.

The genes are TRBV27 and TRBJ2-1; 9 bases are a match to TRBD1. With V trimmed by 5 bases and J by 9 bases, 8 bases remained unmatched. Germline CDR1 reads MNHEY; CDR2 reads SMNVEV (reference sequence). The CDR3 has 14 amino acids. The CDR3 protein is CASSLYRGQGEQFF. CDR3 coding DNA: TGTGCCAGCAGTCTGTACAGGGGGCAGGGTGAGCAGTTCTTC.

The rearrangement uses TRBV27 and TRBJ2-3; TRBD2 aligns across 12 bases. V lost 6 bases and J lost 6; bases outside the gene matches: 7. This CDR3 contains 15 residues. Germline V gene sequence: CDR1 MNHEY, CDR2 SMNVEV (reference sequence). The CDR3 DNA is TGTGCCAGCAGAATGACTAGCGGGAGATGGGATACGCAGTATTTT. Encoded protein: CASRMTSGRWDTQYF.

The rearrangement joins TRBV28 to TRBJ2-2; 11 bases are shared with TRBD1. Germline CDR1 MDHEN, CDR2 SYDVKM. The CDR3 is 19 amino acids. The ends lost 7 bases at V and 4 bases at J; junction bases unmatched: 17. CDR3 amino acids: CASTAGTGGIAAITGELFF. In DNA form, the CDR3 reads TGTGCCAGCACCGCCGGGACAGGGGGGATAGCGGCTATCACCGGGGAGCTGTTTTTT.

The rearrangement uses TRBV14 and TRBJ2-5; 7 bases line up with TRBD1. The ends lost 4 bases at V and 5 bases at J; junction bases unmatched: 10. Germline-derived CDR1 and CDR2 are SGHDN and FVKESK. The CDR3 is 15 residues long. The CDR3 loop is CASSLLGGGGETQYF. The CDR3 bases are TGTGCCAGCAGCCTCCTAGGGGGCGGCGGGGAGACCCAGTACTTC.

This clone came up a few times. The V gene is TRBV28, the J gene TRBJ1-2, with TRBD1 matching over 8 bases. Germline-derived CDR1 and CDR2 are MDHEN and SYDVKM. The V and J ends lost 5 bases and 2 bases, in that order; junction bases with no gene match: 10. The CDR3 contains 16 residues. In nucleotides, the CDR3 is TGTGCCAGCAGTCCCCGGGACAGGCTGGAGAACTATGGCTACACCTTC. Translating gives CASSPRDRLENYGYTF.

This clone was counted only a few times. The rearrangement joins TRBV28 to TRBJ1-5; TRBD1 might be the D (5 bases). The CDR3 is 15 residues long. Germline V gives CDR1 MDHEN, CDR2 SYDVKM. Between the trimmed V and J ends, which lost 6 bases and 6 bases, there was a span of 18 bases. CDR3 nucleotide sequence: TGTGCCAGCAGCTTCGGGACGGAGGGCCGTCAGCCCCAGCATTTT. It specifies CASSFGTEGRQPQHF.

This clone showed up just a few times. The chain employs TRBV28 and TRBJ1-2; 8 positions match TRBD1. Germline loops: CDR1 MDHEN, CDR2 SYDVKM. This CDR3 is built from 15 residues. V dropped 6 bases and J dropped 1; count of bases not matched to a gene: 7. The CDR3 sequence is CASRIGTGVNYGYTF. In DNA, the CDR3 is TGTGCCAGCAGGATAGGGACAGGCGTTAACTATGGCTACACCTTC.

This chain uses TRBV28 with TRBJ2-5; possibly TRBD1 for D (5 bases). Between the trimmed V and J ends, which lost 6 bases and 2 bases, there was a span of 10 bases. The CDR3 covers 13 residues. Looked up from germline, CDR1 is MDHEN and CDR2 is SYDVKM. The CDR3 DNA reads TGTGCCAGCAGCCCTGACAGACAAGAGACCCAGTACTTC. The encoded protein is CASSPDRQETQYF.

This clone was seen a handful of times. The chain has TRBV19 and TRBJ2-1; 7 bases align to TRBD2. This CDR3 spans 13 amino acids. The germline V gene encodes CDR1 LNHDA and CDR2 SQIVND (reference sequence). Losses at the gene ends were 3 bases for V and 7 bases for J; bases not matched to a gene: 3. The CDR3 nucleotides read TGTGCCAGTAGTATTGGGGGAGGGAATGAGCAGTTCTTC. Translated, it gives CASSIGGGNEQFF. The full variable domain, completed using reference TRBV19 and TRBJ2-1, is DGGITQSPKYLFRKEGQNVTLSCEQNLNHDAMYWYRQDPGQGLRLIYYSQIVNDFQKGDIAEGYSVSREKKESFPLTVTSAQKNPTAFYLCASSIGGGNEQFFGPGTRLTVL.

The V call is TRBV6-1, the J call TRBJ2-1; D call uncertain. V was shortened by 2 bases and J by 4 bases, with 6 bases between the two germline ends. Germline V CDR1 and CDR2: MNHNS, SASEGT. The CDR3 totals 13 residues. The chain's CDR3 is CASSEHTYNEQFF. The CDR3 DNA reads as TGTGCCAGCAGTGAACACACGTACAATGAGCAGTTCTTC.

This clone was seen once. V usage is TRBV28 and J usage is TRBJ1-5; TRBD1 might be the D (6 bases). Germline CDR1 and CDR2: MDHEN and SYDVKM. The CDR3 has 13 residues. V was clipped by 10 bases and J by 5 bases, with 15 bases between them. The CDR3 DNA sequence: TGTGCCACCATACAGGGCAGTGATCAGCCCCAGCATTTT. Its translation is CATIQGSDQPQHF.

This clone was counted a few times. V gene TRBV29-1 combines with J gene TRBJ1-1; D not resolved. The CDR3 has 14 amino acids. Germline lookup yields CDR1 SQVTM and CDR2 ANQGSEA. Between the trimmed V and J ends, which lost 6 bases and 1 base, there was a span of 15 bases. The CDR3 spells CSVPPAQTNTEAFF. CDR3 DNA sequence: TGCAGCGTCCCACCGGCACAGACGAACACTGAAGCTTTCTTT.

CDR3 region: CASSQDGGTNTGELFF. CDR3 nucleotides: TGCGCCAGCAGCCAAGATGGGGGGACTAACACCGGGGAGCTGTTTTTT. The chain employs TRBV4-3 and TRBJ2-2; maybe TRBD2 (6 bases). Between the trimmed V and J ends, which lost 0 bases and 2 bases, there was a span of 10 bases. CDR3 length: 16 amino acids. From germline, CDR1 is LGHNA and CDR2 YSLEER.

V usage is TRBV28 and J usage is TRBJ1-1; 10 bases line up with TRBD1. From germline, CDR1 is MDHEN and CDR2 SYDVKM. With V trimmed by 8 bases and J by 4 bases, 16 bases remained unmatched. This CDR3 comprises 17 residues. CDR3 DNA sequence: TGTGCCAGCTTAAGTAGGGACAGGGGTCCTATTTTCACTGAAGCTTTCTTT. It specifies CASLSRDRGPIFTEAFF. Full variable domain (remainder filled in from reference TRBV28 and TRBJ1-1): DVKVTQSSRYLVKRTGEKVFLECVQDMDHENMFWYRQDPGLGLRLIYFSYDVKMKEKGDIPEGYSVSREKKERFSLILESASTNQTSMYLCASLSRDRGPIFTEAFFGQGTRLTVV.

The rearrangement joins TRBV11-3 to TRBJ2-7, with 7 positions matching TRBD2. Per germline, CDR1 SGHNT and CDR2 YENEEA. V was pared by 5 bases and J by 4 bases, with 8 bases of the junction left unmatched. The CDR3 is made up of 14 amino acids. This CDR3 is CASSHSGGDYEQYF. The DNA of the CDR3 is TGTGCCAGCAGCCATTCTGGGGGGGATTACGAGCAGTACTTC.

The gene calls are TRBV4-1 and TRBJ2-1; 9 bases agree with TRBD2. The germline V gene encodes CDR1 MGHRA and CDR2 YSYEKL. The CDR3 length is 16 residues. Losses at the gene ends were 0 bases for V and 7 bases for J; bases not matched to a gene: 7. CDR3: CASSQDRDSGSNEQFF. The CDR3 DNA sequence: TGCGCCAGCAGCCAAGACAGGGATAGCGGGAGTAATGAGCAGTTCTTC.

This clone was observed a handful of times. The J gene is TRBJ2-1, the V gene TRBV7-2; 8 positions agree with TRBD2. The V gene end was trimmed by 1 base and the J gene end by 6 bases; junction bases not matched to a gene: 5. The V gene's germline CDR1 is SGHTA and CDR2 FQGNSA. This CDR3 spans 15 amino acids. CDR3 bases: TGTGCCAGCAGCTTAGTACAGGGACTAGTCAATGAGCAGTTCTTC. As protein: CASSLVQGLVNEQFF.

This clone showed up just a few times. The V and J genes are TRBV5-6 and TRBJ1-1; D unclear. The CDR3 sequence is 13 residues long. V lost 2 bases and J 6 bases, leaving 11 bases between the germline ends. Germline V CDR1 and CDR2: SGHDT, YYEEEE. The CDR3: CASSFERVSEAFF. Here the CDR3 DNA reads TGTGCCAGCAGCTTTGAACGGGTCTCTGAAGCTTTCTTT. Full variable domain (rest looked up from reference TRBV5-6 and TRBJ1-1): DAGVTQSPTHLIKTRGQQVTLRCSPKSGHDTVSWYQQALGQGPQFIFQYYEEEERQRGNFPDRFSGHQFPNYSSELNVNALLLGDSALYLCASSFERVSEAFFGQGTRLTVV.

In its sample, this clone was seen a few times. The J gene is TRBJ1-4, the V gene TRBV10-3, with 9 bases that match TRBD1. The germline V gene encodes CDR1 ENHRY and CDR2 SYGVKD. The J segment lost 6 bases and the V segment lost 9 bases, leaving 11 bases of the junction unmatched. This CDR3 has 15 amino acids. The chain's CDR3 is CAIHRRTGEDEKLFF. CDR3 DNA: TGTGCCATTCATCGGAGGACAGGGGAGGATGAAAAACTGTTTTTT.

V and J are TRBV18 and TRBJ2-3, with 10 bases lining up with TRBD1. This CDR3 region has 16 residues. Germline CDR1 KGHSH, CDR2 LQKENI. J lost 1 base, V lost 2 bases, and 3 bases had no gene match. The chain's CDR3 is CASSPSGTGGTDTQYF. CDR3 coding DNA: TGTGCCAGCTCACCATCTGGGACAGGGGGCACAGATACGCAGTATTTT.